Presented here are 25 T cell receptor beta chains from one specimen sequenced in a study of post-analysis software for immune sequencing data. Notes on the study in general: The five TRBV segments detected at higher frequency in patients than in controls included TRBV5-6, TRBV5-1 and TRBV20-1.

Each TCR beta cDNA library carried unique molecular identifiers. TCRdb re-analysed the PCR reads in MiXCR, keeping a single row per CDR3 protein. This sample carries roughly 870,000 distinct CDR3 sequences, approximately 53% of them seen once, and the ten largest clones take roughly 4.4%. Antigens of these TCRs are unknown. The material sequenced was blood. The source of these receptors is a girl aged 5-17 years with multiple sclerosis.

The chain combines TRBV11-2 with TRBJ1-2, with D unclear. Germline CDR1 reads SGHAT; CDR2 reads FQNNGV. The CDR3 loop spans 16 amino acids. V was pared by 1 base and J by 6 bases, with 18 bases between. DNA for the CDR3: TGTGCCAGCAGCTTAGCCCCGGTTCCTCAGCAGAATGGCTACACCTTC. Its protein product is CASSLAPVPQQNGYTF.

The rearrangement joins TRBV29-1 to TRBJ2-5; 10 bases are shared with TRBD1. Germline lookup yields CDR1 SQVTM and CDR2 ANQGSEA. V lost 6 bases to trimming and J lost 11 bases; unmatched junction nucleotides: 12. The CDR3 sequence is 13 residues long. The CDR3 loop is CSVPGDRGGWQYF. As DNA, the CDR3 is TGCAGCGTCCCCGGGGACAGGGGTGGATGGCAGTACTTC.

The genes are TRBV10-3 and TRBJ2-1, with 9 bases fitting TRBD2. The CDR3 has 14 residues. Germline lookup yields CDR1 ENHRY and CDR2 SYGVKD. V lost 8 bases to trimming and J lost 7 bases; unmatched junction nucleotides: 9. The CDR3 region has the DNA TGTGCCATCGGGAGCGCGGGAGGGTCGAATGAGCAGTTCTTC. Translation gives CAIGSAGGSNEQFF.

The chain employs TRBV20-1 and TRBJ2-5; 9 bases match TRBD1. Per the germline V gene, CDR1 is DFQATT and CDR2 is SNEGSKA (reference sequence). The CDR3 extends over 16 amino acids. V was pared by 7 bases and J by 1 base, with 13 bases of the junction left unmatched. This CDR3 is CSVRKGQGLVQETQYF. The CDR3 DNA is TGCAGTGTTAGGAAGGGACAGGGCCTAGTCCAAGAGACCCAGTACTTC.

This clonotype has only a few counts. This chain connects TRBV2 to TRBJ2-5; D is unresolved. In germline, CDR1 is SNHLY, CDR2 FYNNEI. CDR3 length: 14 residues. Trimming stripped 6 bases from V and 6 bases from J, with 17 bases between. CDR3 region: CASRVPNQRQTQYF. In DNA, the CDR3 is TGTGCCAGCAGGGTCCCTAATCAGAGGCAGACCCAGTACTTC.

This clonotype was found many times. The chain is built from TRBV7-9 and TRBJ2-7; D not certain. V lost 4 bases and J 3 bases, leaving 7 bases between the germline ends. Looked up from germline, CDR1 is SEHNR and CDR2 is FQNEAQ (reference sequence). The CDR3 sequence is 12 residues long. The CDR3 DNA reads as TGTGCCAGCAGCTCCCTTGACTACGAGCAGTACTTC. This translates into CASSSLDYEQYF.

V gene TRBV12-3 or TRBV12-4 combines with J gene TRBJ1-5; D gene ambiguous. Between the trimmed V and J ends, which lost 3 bases and 9 bases, there was a span of 9 bases. The CDR3 consists of 12 residues. CDR3 sequence: CASSFPDAPQHF. CDR3 bases: TGTGCCAGCAGTTTCCCGGATGCGCCCCAGCATTTT.

The chain couples TRBV29-1 to TRBJ2-5; D not certain. The CDR3 consists of 11 residues. CDR1 is SQVTM, CDR2 ANQGSEA, per germline. The ends were cut back, 4 bases at V and 5 bases at J, with 8 bases in the middle. The CDR3 DNA reads as TGCAGCGTTGTAAGGGTTGAGACCCAGTACTTC. Translation: CSVVRVETQYF.

This chain joins TRBV9 and TRBJ2-1; D is ambiguous. CDR1 and CDR2 from the germline V gene are SGDLS and YYNGEE. Trimming took off 4 bases at V and 4 bases at J, with 12 bases between the two ends. CDR3 size: 14 residues. The CDR3 sequence: CASSSVAQYNEQFF. For the CDR3, the DNA is TGTGCCAGCAGCTCGGTTGCCCAATACAATGAGCAGTTCTTC.

The rearrangement uses TRBV7-2 and TRBJ1-1, with D tentatively TRBD1 (5 bases). This CDR3 is built from 16 residues. Trimming took 2 bases from V and 4 from J, leaving 17 bases between them. Germline V gene data show CDR1 as SGHTA and CDR2 as FQGNSA. CDR3 nucleotides: TGTGCCAGCAGCTTAAGGAAGCGGGCCGGGGGCACTGAAGCTTTCTTT. Translated: CASSLRKRAGGTEAFF.

The V call is TRBV12-5, the J call TRBJ1-1, with D possibly being TRBD1 (6 bases). CDR1 and CDR2 (germline): LGHNT, FRNRAP. This CDR3 region has 16 residues. The germline V and J ends were trimmed by 1 base and 5 bases, with 17 bases remaining between them. CDR3 sequence: CASGLDRVFGGTEAFF. The DNA for the CDR3 is TGTGCTAGTGGTTTGGACAGGGTATTTGGGGGTACTGAAGCTTTCTTT. Full variable domain (outside the CDR3, taken from reference TRBV12-5 and TRBJ1-1): DARVTQTPRHKVTEMGQEVTMRCQPILGHNTVFWYRQTMMQGLELLAYFRNRAPLDDSGMPKDRFSAEMPDATLATLKIQPSEPRDSAVYFCASGLDRVFGGTEAFFGQGTRLTVV.

The chain links TRBV5-1 to TRBJ1-1, with TRBD1 identical over 9 bases. V lost 1 base, J lost 4 bases, and 5 bases stayed unmatched. Per the germline V gene, CDR1 is SGHRS and CDR2 is YFSETQ. CDR3 length equals 15 residues. The CDR3 bases are TGCGCCAGCAGCTTGAGGCAACAGGGGGCCACTGAAGCTTTCTTT. It yields the protein CASSLRQQGATEAFF.

This chain uses TRBV18 with TRBJ1-5; no clear D. Germline V gene data show CDR1 as KGHSH and CDR2 as LQKENI. This CDR3 region has 15 residues. Trimming pared 3 bases from V and 3 bases from J, leaving 12 bases between. The CDR3 sequence: CASSPVAGNNQPQHF. The CDR3 nucleotides read TGTGCCAGCTCACCCGTAGCGGGGAACAATCAGCCCCAGCATTTT.

A few counts support this clonotype. The chain carries TRBV29-1 and TRBJ2-1; 8 bases map to TRBD2. This CDR3 is built from 13 residues. Unmatched junction bases numbered 11, after V lost 4 bases and J lost 12 bases. The germline CDR1 and CDR2 sequences are SQVTM and ANQGSEA. CDR3 sequence: CSVVSSGHSRQFF. CDR3 bases: TGCAGCGTTGTGTCTAGCGGGCATAGTCGGCAGTTCTTC.

The chain links TRBV7-2 to TRBJ2-3; 7 bases align to TRBD2. The ends lost 5 bases at V and 2 bases at J; junction bases unmatched: 7. Looked up from germline, CDR1 is SGHTA and CDR2 is FQGNSA. The CDR3 length is 15 residues. CDR3 sequence (DNA): TGTGCCAGCAGCAGGGGACTACCGTTCACAGATACGCAGTATTTT. Translated: CASSRGLPFTDTQYF.

The rearrangement uses TRBV2 and TRBJ2-5; D may be TRBD1 or TRBD2 (5 bases each). The V gene lost 4 bases and the J gene lost 0 bases, with 9 bases spanning the gap. CDR3 length: 14 residues. Germline V lookup: CDR1 SNHLY, CDR2 FYNNEI. The CDR3, as DNA: TGTGCCAGCAGTGGAGGGGTGTACCAAGAGACCCAGTACTTC. Amino acid sequence: CASSGGVYQETQYF.

The chain carries TRBV7-3 and TRBJ2-4, with 8 bases that match TRBD2. The J call may be faulty, since TRBJ2-5 better matches the DNA end. The CDR3 is 15 residues long. Germline V gene lookup returns CDR1 SGHTA and CDR2 FQGTGA. The CDR3 DNA follows: TGTGCCAGCAGCCCCTCAGCGGGGGTTCGAGAGACCCAGTACTTC. Translating it yields CASSPSAGVRETQYF.

The chain is built from TRBV20-1 and TRBJ2-7; possible D gene TRBD2, 5 bases. The CDR3 runs to 15 residues. Trimming cost V 6 bases and J 6 bases, with 24 bases left between them. Germline V gene lookup returns CDR1 DFQATT and CDR2 SNEGSKA (reference sequence). The CDR3 DNA is TGCAGTGCGATCCGGGTGGCTGGGCGGGCCCTCGAGCAGTACTTC. Amino acid sequence: CSAIRVAGRALEQYF.

The J gene is TRBJ1-1, the V gene TRBV15, with a weak D call TRBD1 (5 bases). Germline V gene sequence: CDR1 LNHNV, CDR2 YYDKDF (reference sequence). Between the trimmed V and J ends, which lost 3 bases and 8 bases, there was a span of 10 bases. CDR3 length: 12 residues. This chain's CDR3 is CATSRQGFEAFF. The DNA for the CDR3 is TGTGCCACCAGCAGGCAGGGTTTCGAAGCTTTCTTT. The full variable domain, with the rest looked up from reference TRBV15 and TRBJ1-1, is DAMVIQNPRYQVTQFGKPVTLSCSQTLNHNVMYWYQQKSSQAPKLLFHYYDKDFNNEADTPDNFQSRRPNTSFCFLDIRSPGLGDTAMYLCATSRQGFEAFFGQGTRLTVV.

V is TRBV6-5 and J is TRBJ2-2; D unclear. The CDR3 is made up of 19 amino acids. Germline CDR1 and CDR2: MNHEY and SVGAGI. Trimming stripped 2 bases from V and 0 bases from J, with 19 bases between. The CDR3 DNA reads TGTGCCAGCAGTTACGGCAGGCCGTCTAGATCGCCGAACACCGGGGAGCTGTTTTTT. Its translation is CASSYGRPSRSPNTGELFF.

The chain carries TRBV12-3 or TRBV12-4 and TRBJ2-5, with TRBD2 matching 12 bases. V lost 5 bases and J lost 3; bases outside the gene matches: 10. The CDR3 totals 17 residues. The CDR3 DNA reads as TGTGCCAGCAGTGCGAACTCCTGGACTAGCGGGGAAGAGACCCAGTACTTC. Encoded protein: CASSANSWTSGEETQYF.

This clonotype was seen a few times. This chain joins TRBV9 and TRBJ2-7; D remains unclear. Between the trimmed V and J ends, which lost 0 bases and 6 bases, there was a span of 10 bases. This CDR3 has 13 amino acids. Germline CDR1 reads SGDLS; CDR2 reads YYNGEE. The CDR3 reads CASSVEVGGEQYF. CDR3 bases: TGTGCCAGCAGCGTAGAAGTGGGTGGCGAGCAGTACTTC.

This rearrangement joins TRBV7-3 to TRBJ2-1, with 9 bases matching TRBD1. CDR1 and CDR2 from the germline V gene are SGHTA and FQGTGA. The CDR3 is 16 residues long. V shed 2 bases, J shed 7 bases, and the junction held 9 bases outside the gene matches. This CDR3 is CASSLRLGTGRNEQFF. The CDR3 DNA reads as TGTGCCAGCAGCTTACGTCTCGGGACAGGGCGAAATGAGCAGTTCTTC.

The V gene is TRBV3-1, the J gene TRBJ1-2, with a weak D call TRBD1 (6 bases). This CDR3 contains 15 residues. V was cut by 1 base and J by 5 bases, with 14 bases left in between. Germline assignment: CDR1 LGHDT and CDR2 YNNKEL (reference sequence). CDR3 amino acids: CASSQAYGTPYGYTF. The CDR3 nucleotides are TGTGCCAGCAGCCAAGCCTACGGGACACCTTATGGCTACACCTTC.

The rearrangement uses TRBV5-1 and TRBJ2-1; D not certain. V lost 5 bases and J 7 bases, leaving 10 bases between the germline ends. The germline gives CDR1 SGHRS, CDR2 YFSETQ. The CDR3 runs 12 residues. DNA for the CDR3: TGCGCCAGCAGGGCCTCCGTGAATGAGCAGTTCTTC. It specifies CASRASVNEQFF.